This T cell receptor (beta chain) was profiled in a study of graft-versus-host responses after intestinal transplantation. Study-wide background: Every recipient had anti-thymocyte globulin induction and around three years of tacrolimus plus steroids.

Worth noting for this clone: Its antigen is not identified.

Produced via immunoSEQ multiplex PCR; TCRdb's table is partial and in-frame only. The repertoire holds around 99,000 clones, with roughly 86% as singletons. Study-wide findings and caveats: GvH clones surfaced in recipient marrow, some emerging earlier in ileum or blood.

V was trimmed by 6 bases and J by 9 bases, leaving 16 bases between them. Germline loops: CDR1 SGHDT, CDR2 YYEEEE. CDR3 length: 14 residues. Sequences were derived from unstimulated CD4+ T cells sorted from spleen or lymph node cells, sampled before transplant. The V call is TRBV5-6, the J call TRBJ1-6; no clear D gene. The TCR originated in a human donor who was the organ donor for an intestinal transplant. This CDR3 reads CASTDRAKGSPLHF. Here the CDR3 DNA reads TGTGCCAGCACCGATCGAGCAAAGGGTTCACCCCTCCACTTT. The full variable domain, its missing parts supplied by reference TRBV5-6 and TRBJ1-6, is DAGVTQSPTHLIKTRGQQVTLRCSPKSGHDTVSWYQQALGQGPQFIFQYYEEEERQRGNFPDRFSGHQFPNYSSELNVNALLLGDSALYLCASTDRAKGSPLHFGNGTRLTVT.